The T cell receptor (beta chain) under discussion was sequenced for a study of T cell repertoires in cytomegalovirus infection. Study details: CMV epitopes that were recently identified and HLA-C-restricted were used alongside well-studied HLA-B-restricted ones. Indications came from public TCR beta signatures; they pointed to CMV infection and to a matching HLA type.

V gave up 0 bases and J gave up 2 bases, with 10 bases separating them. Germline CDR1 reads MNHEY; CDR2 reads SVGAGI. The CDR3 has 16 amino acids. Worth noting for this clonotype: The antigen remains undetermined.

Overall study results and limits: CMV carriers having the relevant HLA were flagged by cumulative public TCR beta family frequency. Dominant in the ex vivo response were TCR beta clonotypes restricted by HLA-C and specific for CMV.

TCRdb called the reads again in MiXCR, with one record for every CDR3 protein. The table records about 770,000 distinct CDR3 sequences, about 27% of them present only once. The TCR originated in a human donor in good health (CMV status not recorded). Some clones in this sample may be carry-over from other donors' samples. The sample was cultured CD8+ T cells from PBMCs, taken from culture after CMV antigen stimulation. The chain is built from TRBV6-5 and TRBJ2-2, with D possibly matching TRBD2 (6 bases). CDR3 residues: CASSYSRGPNTGELFF. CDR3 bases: TGTGCCAGCAGTTACTCGCGGGGACCAAACACCGGGGAGCTGTTTTTT.